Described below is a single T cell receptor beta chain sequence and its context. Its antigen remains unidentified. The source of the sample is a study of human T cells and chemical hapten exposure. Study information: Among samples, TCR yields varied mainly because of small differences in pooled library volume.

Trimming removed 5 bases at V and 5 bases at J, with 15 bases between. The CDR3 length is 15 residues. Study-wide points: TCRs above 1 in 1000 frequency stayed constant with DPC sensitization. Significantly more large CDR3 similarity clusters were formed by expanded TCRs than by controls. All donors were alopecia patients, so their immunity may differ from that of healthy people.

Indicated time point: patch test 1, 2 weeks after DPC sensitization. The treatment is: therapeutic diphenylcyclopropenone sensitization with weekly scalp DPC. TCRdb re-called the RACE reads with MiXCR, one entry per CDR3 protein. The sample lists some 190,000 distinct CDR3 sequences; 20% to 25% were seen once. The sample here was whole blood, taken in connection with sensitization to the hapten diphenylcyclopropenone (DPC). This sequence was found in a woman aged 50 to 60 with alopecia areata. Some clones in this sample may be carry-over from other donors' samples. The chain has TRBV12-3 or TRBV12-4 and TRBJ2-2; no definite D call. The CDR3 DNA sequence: TGTGCCAGCAGTCTAGTCGGACGCGTGACCGGGGAGCTGTTTTTT. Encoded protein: CASSLVGRVTGELFF.